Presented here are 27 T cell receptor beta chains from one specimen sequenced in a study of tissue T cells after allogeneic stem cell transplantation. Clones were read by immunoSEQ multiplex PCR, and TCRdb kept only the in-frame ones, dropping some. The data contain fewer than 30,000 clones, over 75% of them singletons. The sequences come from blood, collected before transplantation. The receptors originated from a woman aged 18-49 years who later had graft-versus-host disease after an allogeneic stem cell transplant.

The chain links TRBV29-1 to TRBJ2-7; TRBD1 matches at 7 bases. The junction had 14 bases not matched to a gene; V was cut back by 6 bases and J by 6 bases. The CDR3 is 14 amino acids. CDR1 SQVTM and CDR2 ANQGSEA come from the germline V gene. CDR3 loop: CSVDGGRGFLEQYF. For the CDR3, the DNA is TGCAGCGTAGATGGAGGCAGGGGGTTCCTCGAGCAGTACTTC.

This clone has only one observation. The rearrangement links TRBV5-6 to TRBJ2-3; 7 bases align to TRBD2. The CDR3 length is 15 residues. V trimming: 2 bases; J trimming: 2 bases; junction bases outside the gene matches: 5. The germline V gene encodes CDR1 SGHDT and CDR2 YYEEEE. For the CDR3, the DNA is TGTGCCAGCAGCTTAGACGGGGGGTACACAGATACGCAGTATTTT. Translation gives CASSLDGGYTDTQYF.

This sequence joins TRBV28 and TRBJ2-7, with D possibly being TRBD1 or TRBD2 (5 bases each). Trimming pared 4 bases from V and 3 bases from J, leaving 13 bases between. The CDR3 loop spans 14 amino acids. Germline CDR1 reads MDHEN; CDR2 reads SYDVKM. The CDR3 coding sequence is TGTGCCAGCAGTTCCGGGACGGCGGGCTACGAGCAGTACTTC. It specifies CASSSGTAGYEQYF.

The CDR3 DNA follows: TGTGCCAGTAGTAGGACAGGGGGCTCCTACGAGCAGTACTTC. It encodes CASSRTGGSYEQYF. The chain recombines TRBV19 with TRBJ2-7; 10 bases map to TRBD1. The CDR3 is 14 residues long. Germline trimming cut 4 bases from V and 0 bases from J; bases unmatched to any gene: 0. Germline V gene lookup returns CDR1 LNHDA and CDR2 SQIVND (reference sequence).

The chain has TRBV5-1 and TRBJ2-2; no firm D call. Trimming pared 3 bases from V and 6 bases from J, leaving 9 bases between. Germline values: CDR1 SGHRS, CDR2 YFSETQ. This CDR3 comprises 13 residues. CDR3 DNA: TGCGCCAGCAGCTGGCTCAGGTCCGGGGAGCTGTTTTTT. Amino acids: CASSWLRSGELFF.

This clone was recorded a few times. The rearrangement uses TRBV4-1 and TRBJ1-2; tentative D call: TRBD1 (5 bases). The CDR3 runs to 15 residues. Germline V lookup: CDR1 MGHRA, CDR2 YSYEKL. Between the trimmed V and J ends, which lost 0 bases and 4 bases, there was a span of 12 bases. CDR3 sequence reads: CASSQESTGPYGYTF. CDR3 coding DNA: TGCGCCAGCAGCCAAGAGAGCACAGGCCCCTATGGCTACACCTTC.

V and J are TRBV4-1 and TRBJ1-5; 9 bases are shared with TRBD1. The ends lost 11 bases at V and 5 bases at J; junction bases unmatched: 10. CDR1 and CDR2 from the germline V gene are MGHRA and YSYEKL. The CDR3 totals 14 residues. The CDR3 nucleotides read TGCGCCCCCCGCCAACAGGGGGCCGATCAGCCCCAGCATTTT. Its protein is CAPRQQGADQPQHF.

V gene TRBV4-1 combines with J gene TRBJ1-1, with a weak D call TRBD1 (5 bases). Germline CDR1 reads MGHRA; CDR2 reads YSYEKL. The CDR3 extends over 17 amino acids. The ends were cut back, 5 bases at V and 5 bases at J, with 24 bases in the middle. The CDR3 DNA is TGCGCCAGCAGCTACCCTTCAGGGAAGGGAGTAGGGACTGAAGCTTTCTTT. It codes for CASSYPSGKGVGTEAFF.

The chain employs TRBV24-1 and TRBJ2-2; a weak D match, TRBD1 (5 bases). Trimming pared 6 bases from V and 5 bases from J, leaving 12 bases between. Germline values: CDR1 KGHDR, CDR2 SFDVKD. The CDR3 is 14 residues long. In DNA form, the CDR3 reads TGTGCCACCAGTCCCCAGGGTGGGACCGGGGAGCTGTTTTTT. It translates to CATSPQGGTGELFF.

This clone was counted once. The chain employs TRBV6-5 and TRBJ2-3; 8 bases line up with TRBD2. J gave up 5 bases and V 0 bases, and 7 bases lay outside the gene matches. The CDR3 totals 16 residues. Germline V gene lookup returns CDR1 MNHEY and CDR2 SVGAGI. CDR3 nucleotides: TGTGCCAGCAGTTACTCCCCCAGCGGGAGACTAGATACGCAGTATTTT. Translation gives CASSYSPSGRLDTQYF.

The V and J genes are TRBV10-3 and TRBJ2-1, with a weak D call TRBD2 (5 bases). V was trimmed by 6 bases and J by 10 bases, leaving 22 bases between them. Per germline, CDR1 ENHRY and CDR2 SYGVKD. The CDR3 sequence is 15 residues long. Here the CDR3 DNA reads TGTGCCATCAGGGGATATTCCGACCCCGGGATCGAGCAGTTCTTC. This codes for CAIRGYSDPGIEQFF.

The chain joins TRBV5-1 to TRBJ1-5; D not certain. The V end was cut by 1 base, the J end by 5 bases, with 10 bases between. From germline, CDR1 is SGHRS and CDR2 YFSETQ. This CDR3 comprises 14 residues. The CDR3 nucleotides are TGCGCCAGCAGCTTGTCGCGGTTCGATCAGCCCCAGCATTTT. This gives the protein CASSLSRFDQPQHF.

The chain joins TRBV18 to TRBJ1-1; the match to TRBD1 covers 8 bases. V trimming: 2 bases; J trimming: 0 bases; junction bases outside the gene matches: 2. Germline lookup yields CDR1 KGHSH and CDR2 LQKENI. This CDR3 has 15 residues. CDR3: CASSPSGGMNTEAFF. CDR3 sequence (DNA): TGTGCCAGCTCACCATCAGGGGGCATGAACACTGAAGCTTTCTTT.

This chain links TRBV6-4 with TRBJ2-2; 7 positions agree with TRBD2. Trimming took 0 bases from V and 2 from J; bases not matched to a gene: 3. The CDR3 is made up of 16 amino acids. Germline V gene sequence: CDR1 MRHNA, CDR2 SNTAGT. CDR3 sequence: CASSDSGTTNTGELFF. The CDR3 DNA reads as TGTGCCAGCAGTGACTCCGGGACTACTAACACCGGGGAGCTGTTTTTT.

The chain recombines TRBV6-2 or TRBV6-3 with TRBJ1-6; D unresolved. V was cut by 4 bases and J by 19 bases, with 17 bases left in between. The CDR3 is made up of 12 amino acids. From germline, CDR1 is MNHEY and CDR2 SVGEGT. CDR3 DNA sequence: TGTGCCAGCAGTTTCCCGGGTAGGGTTCATCACTTT. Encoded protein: CASSFPGRVHHF.

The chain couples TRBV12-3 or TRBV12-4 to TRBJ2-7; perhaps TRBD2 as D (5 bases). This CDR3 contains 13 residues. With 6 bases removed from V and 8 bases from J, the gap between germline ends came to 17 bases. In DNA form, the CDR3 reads TGTGCCAGCAGCCCCGCCCCCTGGGAGAAGCAGTACTTC. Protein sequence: CASSPAPWEKQYF.

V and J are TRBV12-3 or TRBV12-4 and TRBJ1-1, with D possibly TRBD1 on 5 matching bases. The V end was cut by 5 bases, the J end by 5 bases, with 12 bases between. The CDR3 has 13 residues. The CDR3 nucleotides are TGTGCCAGCAGTACGCCCGGGGGAACTGAAGCTTTCTTT. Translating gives CASSTPGGTEAFF.

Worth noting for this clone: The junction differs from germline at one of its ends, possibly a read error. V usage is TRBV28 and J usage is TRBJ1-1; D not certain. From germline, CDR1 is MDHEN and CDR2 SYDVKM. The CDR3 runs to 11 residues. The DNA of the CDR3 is TGTGCCAGTCGGTTGAAGACTGAAGCTTTCTTT. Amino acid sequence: CASRLKTEAFF.

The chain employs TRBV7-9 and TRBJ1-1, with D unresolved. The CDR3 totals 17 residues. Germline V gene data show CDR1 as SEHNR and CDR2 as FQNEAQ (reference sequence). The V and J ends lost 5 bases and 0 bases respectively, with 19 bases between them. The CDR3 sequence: CASSENPPASLNTEAFF. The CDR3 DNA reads TGTGCCAGCAGCGAAAATCCCCCAGCATCCCTGAACACTGAAGCTTTCTTT.

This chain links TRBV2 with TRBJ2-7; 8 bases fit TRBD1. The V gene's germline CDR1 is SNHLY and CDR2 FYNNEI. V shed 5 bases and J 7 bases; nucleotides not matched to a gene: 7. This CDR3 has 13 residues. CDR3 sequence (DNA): TGTGCCAGCAGTCCCCAGGGGGCAAGGGAGCAGTACTTC. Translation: CASSPQGAREQYF.

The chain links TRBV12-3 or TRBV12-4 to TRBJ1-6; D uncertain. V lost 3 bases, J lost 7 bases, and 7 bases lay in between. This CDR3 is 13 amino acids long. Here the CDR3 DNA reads TGTGCCAGCAGTTTGCAGGCCAATTCACCCCTCCACTTT. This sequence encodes CASSLQANSPLHF.

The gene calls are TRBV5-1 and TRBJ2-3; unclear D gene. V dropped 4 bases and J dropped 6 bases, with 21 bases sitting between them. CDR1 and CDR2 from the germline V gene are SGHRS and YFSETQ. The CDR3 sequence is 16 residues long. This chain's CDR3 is CASSLLQSEVGDTQYF. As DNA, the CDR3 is TGCGCCAGCAGCCTACTCCAGTCTGAGGTAGGGGATACGCAGTATTTT.

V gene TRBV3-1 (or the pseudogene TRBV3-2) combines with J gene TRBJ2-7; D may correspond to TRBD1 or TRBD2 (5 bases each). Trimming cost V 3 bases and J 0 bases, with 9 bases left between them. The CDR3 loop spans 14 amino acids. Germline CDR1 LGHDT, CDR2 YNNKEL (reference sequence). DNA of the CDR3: TGTGCCAGCAGCCAGAGAGGGGCCTCCTACGAGCAGTACTTC. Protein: CASSQRGASYEQYF.

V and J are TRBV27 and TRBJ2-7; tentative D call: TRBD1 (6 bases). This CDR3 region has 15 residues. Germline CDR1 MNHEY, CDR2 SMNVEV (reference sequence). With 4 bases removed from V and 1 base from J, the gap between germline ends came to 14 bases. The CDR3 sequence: CASSSQGRGSYEQYF. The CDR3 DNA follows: TGTGCCAGCAGTTCGCAGGGCAGGGGTTCCTACGAGCAGTACTTC.

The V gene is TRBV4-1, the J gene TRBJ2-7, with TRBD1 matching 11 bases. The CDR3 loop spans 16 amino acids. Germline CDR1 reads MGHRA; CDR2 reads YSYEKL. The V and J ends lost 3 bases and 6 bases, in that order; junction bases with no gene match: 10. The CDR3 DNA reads TGCGCCAGCAGCCAGAGAATGGGGACAGGGGGTCCCGAGCAGTACTTC. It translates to CASSQRMGTGGPEQYF.

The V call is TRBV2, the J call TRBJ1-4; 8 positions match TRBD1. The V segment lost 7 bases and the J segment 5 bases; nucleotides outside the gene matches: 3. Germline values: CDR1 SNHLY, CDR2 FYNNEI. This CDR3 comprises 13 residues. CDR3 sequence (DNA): TGTGCCAGCAAGCCAGGGGGCAATGAAAAACTGTTTTTT. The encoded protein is CASKPGGNEKLFF.

This CDR3 is CASIASLNTEAFF. The CDR3, as DNA: TGTGCCAGCATCGCCTCTTTGAACACTGAAGCTTTCTTT. The chain links TRBV28 to TRBJ1-1; no definite D call. V lost 7 bases to trimming and J lost 0 bases, with 9 bases between them. The CDR3 is 13 amino acids. Germline assignment: CDR1 MDHEN and CDR2 SYDVKM.